The clone carrying this T cell receptor beta chain was seen only a few times. No antigen is known for it. Germline V gene data show CDR1 as DFQATT and CDR2 as SNEGSKA (reference sequence). The CDR3 consists of 10 residues. With 3 bases removed from V and 12 bases from J, the gap between germline ends came to 11 bases. The source of the sample is a study of beta chain features in type 1 diabetes. Whole-study results and caveats: VDJ junctions from patients with type 1 diabetes contained fewer insertions and more deletions. Type 1 diabetes patients had moderately but significantly shorter TCRB CDR3s in all four CD4+ subsets.

Sequencing targeted expressed TCRB transcripts, as all isolated RNA had been reverse transcribed. The protocol was immunoSEQ multiplex PCR, while the TCRdb copy is restricted to in-frame clones and leaves out a portion. The sample records around 500,000 clones, 25% to 35% being singletons. Blood was collected once per donor into heparin, averaging about 120 mL. Via CD45RO/CCR7/CD25/CD127/CD95/CD27, cells of the CD4+ naive, central memory, regulatory and stem cell-like memory subsets were sorted. The chain has TRBV20-1 and TRBJ1-2; D gene uncertain. The receptor was isolated from a young man in good health. Sample: naive CD4+ T cells from blood. CDR3: CSASPARHTF. The CDR3 coding sequence is TGCAGTGCTAGCCCTGCGCGGCACACCTTC.